Shown below are 26 T cell receptor beta chains from a single sample sequenced in a study of neoadjuvant anti-PD-1 for oral cavity cancer. The assay was immunoSEQ multiplex PCR, and TCRdb's table has in-frame clones only and misses some. The repertoire holds tens of thousands of clones, around 83% seen once, with around 3.2% in the top ten. This material consisted of PBMCs, taken before nivolumab (anti-PD-1) treatment. The receptors here all came from a person between 40 and 79 years old with oral cavity squamous cell carcinoma.

The genes are TRBV14 and TRBJ1-1, with 9 bases identical to TRBD1. This CDR3 is 19 amino acids long. V was clipped by 0 bases and J by 0 bases; unmatched bases: 11. Looked up from germline, CDR1 is SGHDN and CDR2 is FVKESK. In DNA form, the CDR3 reads TGTGCCAGCAGCCAAGAGGGGTATCGGACAGGGGCAGTGAACACTGAAGCTTTCTTT. This gives the protein CASSQEGYRTGAVNTEAFF. The full variable domain, its missing parts supplied by reference TRBV14 and TRBJ1-1, is EAGVTQFPSHSVIEKGQTVTLRCDPISGHDNLYWYRRVMGKEIKFLLHFVKESKQDESGMPNNRFLAERTGGTYSTLKVQPAELEDSGVYFCASSQEGYRTGAVNTEAFFGQGTRLTVV.

The table lists this clone with a count of one. The chain couples TRBV5-1 to TRBJ1-1; D gene uncertain. The germline gives CDR1 SGHRS, CDR2 YFSETQ. This CDR3 has 13 residues. V was cut by 2 bases and J by 1 base, with 6 bases left in between. The CDR3 bases are TGCGCCAGCAGCTTTTGGGGGAACACTGAAGCTTTCTTT. It yields the protein CASSFWGNTEAFF.

The rearrangement uses TRBV7-9 and TRBJ2-7; TRBD2 might be the D (5 bases). The V end was cut by 3 bases, the J end by 5 bases, with 11 bases between. Germline V CDR1 and CDR2: SEHNR, FQNEAQ (reference sequence). The CDR3 runs 13 residues. The DNA for the CDR3 is TGTGCCAGCAGCTTTTTTACCGGGGACGAGCAGTACTTC. It specifies CASSFFTGDEQYF. Using reference TRBV7-9 and TRBJ2-7 for the parts outside the CDR3, the full variable domain is DTGVSQNPRHKITKRGQNVTFRCDPISEHNRLYWYRQTLGQGPEFLTYFQNEAQLEKSRLLSDRFSAERPKGSFSTLEIQRTEQGDSAMYLCASSFFTGDEQYFGPGTRLTVT.

J is TRBJ1-2 and V is TRBV4-2; possible D gene TRBD1, 5 bases. Germline CDR1 and CDR2: LGHNA and YNFKEQ. Trimming cost V 1 base and J 4 bases, with 16 bases left between them. The CDR3 has 16 residues. CDR3 sequence reads: CASSQVRSGTGYGYTF. The CDR3 bases are TGTGCCAGCAGCCAAGTTCGTTCAGGGACCGGCTATGGCTACACCTTC.

This chain joins TRBV27 and TRBJ2-5; D is unresolved. Germline CDR1 MNHEY, CDR2 SMNVEV (reference sequence). The CDR3 is made up of 9 amino acids. The V end lost 9 bases, the J end lost 5 bases, and 4 bases lay between the germline ends. CDR3 amino acids: CARGETQYF. The CDR3 DNA follows: TGTGCCAGGGGTGAGACCCAGTACTTC.

This rearrangement joins TRBV2 to TRBJ2-7, with 9 bases lining up with TRBD2. Germline-derived CDR1 and CDR2 are SNHLY and FYNNEI. The CDR3 spans 17 residues. With 6 bases clipped from V and 1 base from J, the junction kept 13 bases outside the gene matches. CDR3 sequence: CASSPWKPSGKSYEQYF. The CDR3 region has the DNA TGTGCCAGCAGCCCCTGGAAGCCTAGCGGGAAGTCCTACGAGCAGTACTTC.

The chain is built from TRBV6-6 and TRBJ1-5; perhaps TRBD1 as D (5 bases). This CDR3 contains 13 residues. The ends were cut back, 0 bases at V and 7 bases at J, with 7 bases in the middle. Germline assignment: CDR1 MNHNY and CDR2 SVGAGI (reference sequence). The CDR3 protein is CASSYSRGQPQHF. In nucleotides, the CDR3 is TGTGCCAGCAGTTACTCTAGGGGACAGCCCCAGCATTTT.

The chain is built from TRBV2 and TRBJ1-5; D remains ambiguous. V lost 6 bases to trimming and J lost 8 bases, with 8 bases between them. The CDR3 is 11 residues long. Germline values: CDR1 SNHLY, CDR2 FYNNEI. CDR3 residues: CASRGSKPQHF. DNA for the CDR3: TGTGCCAGCAGGGGATCGAAGCCCCAGCATTTT.

Notes on this clone: One junction end does not reproduce the germline sequence, and a read error may be involved. The chain joins TRBV14 to TRBJ1-1; TRBD1 might be the D (6 bases). Germline V CDR1 and CDR2: SGHDN, FVKESK. There are 13 residues in the CDR3. For the CDR3, the DNA is TGTGCCAGCAGCCAATCGGGACAATCCCTTCGGGACTTT. It translates to CASSQSGQSLRDF. Combining the CDR3 with reference TRBV14 and TRBJ1-1 gives the whole variable domain EAGVTQFPSHSVIEKGQTVTLRCDPISGHDNLYWYRRVMGKEIKFLLHFVKESKQDESGMPNNRFLAERTGGTYSTLKVQPAELEDSGVYFCASSQSGQSLRDFGQGTRLTVV.

V is TRBV27 and J is TRBJ2-2, with TRBD1 identical over 7 bases. Germline V gene data show CDR1 as MNHEY and CDR2 as SMNVEV (reference sequence). The CDR3 spans 13 residues. The ends lost 9 bases at V and 7 bases at J; junction bases unmatched: 8. Here the CDR3 DNA reads TGTGCCAGTAACAGGGGAGTCAGCGGGGAGCTGTTTTTT. Translation: CASNRGVSGELFF.

CDR3 amino acids: CASRGGGNTEAFF. The CDR3 DNA sequence: TGTGCCAGCAGGGGCGGTGGGAACACTGAAGCTTTCTTT. The chain is built from TRBV25-1 and TRBJ1-1; D is unresolved. The CDR3 is 13 residues long. The germline V and J ends were trimmed by 6 bases and 1 base, with 9 bases remaining between them. Germline lookup yields CDR1 MGHDK and CDR2 SYGVNS.

This chain links TRBV6-6 with TRBJ2-1, with D perhaps matching TRBD2 (5 bases). Germline V gene sequence: CDR1 MNHNY, CDR2 SVGAGI (reference sequence). The CDR3 has 13 residues. Between the trimmed V and J ends, which lost 4 bases and 7 bases, there was a span of 11 bases. For the CDR3, the DNA is TGTGCCAGCAGTTTGGGGAGTGCGAATGAGCAGTTCTTC. This sequence encodes CASSLGSANEQFF.

This rearrangement joins TRBV7-8 to TRBJ2-7; maybe TRBD2 (6 bases). Germline loops: CDR1 SGHVS, CDR2 FQNEAQ. The ends were cut back, 5 bases at V and 2 bases at J, with 16 bases in the middle. The CDR3 consists of 15 residues. CDR3 nucleotides: TGTGCCAGCAGCCTTAGAGATCGGGGGACCTACGAGCAGTACTTC. It translates to CASSLRDRGTYEQYF.

This chain uses TRBV5-1 with TRBJ1-1; 9 nucleotides match TRBD1. The CDR3 is 14 amino acids. Germline V gene data show CDR1 as SGHRS and CDR2 as YFSETQ. Trimming took 4 bases from V and 6 from J; bases not matched to a gene: 7. The CDR3 nucleotides are TGCGCCAGCAGCGGGGGGACAGGGCGGGCTGAAGCTTTCTTT. Its protein is CASSGGTGRAEAFF.

This chain links TRBV19 with TRBJ1-6, with a tentative D call TRBD1 (6 bases). The CDR3 runs 15 residues. V lost 6 bases to trimming and J lost 4 bases, with 13 bases between them. CDR1 is LNHDA and CDR2 is SQIVND in the germline V gene (reference sequence). The CDR3 sequence is CASRQDSAYNSPLHF. CDR3 DNA sequence: TGTGCCAGTAGACAGGACAGTGCTTATAATTCACCCCTCCACTTT. The complete variable domain, with remaining parts taken from reference TRBV19 and TRBJ1-6, reads DGGITQSPKYLFRKEGQNVTLSCEQNLNHDAMYWYRQDPGQGLRLIYYSQIVNDFQKGDIAEGYSVSREKKESFPLTVTSAQKNPTAFYLCASRQDSAYNSPLHFGNGTRLTVT.

The CDR3 loop reads CAISESPASQETQYF. DNA of the CDR3: TGTGCCATCAGTGAGTCACCAGCTTCTCAAGAGACCCAGTACTTC. The V and J genes are TRBV10-3 and TRBJ2-5; D not resolved. Trimming left V 0 bases short and J 2 bases short, with 10 bases between. CDR1 is ENHRY, CDR2 SYGVKD, per germline. The CDR3 consists of 15 residues.

The genes are TRBV5-6 and TRBJ1-6; D perhaps matches TRBD1 (5 bases). Germline V gives CDR1 SGHDT, CDR2 YYEEEE. Trimming stripped 0 bases from V and 8 bases from J, with 12 bases between. The CDR3 has 15 amino acids. CDR3 nucleotide sequence: TGTGCCAGCAGCTTGGTGGGGGAGCGTGATTCACCCCTCCACTTT. Protein product: CASSLVGERDSPLHF.

This clone ranks as medium-sized. This chain uses TRBV12-2 with TRBJ2-1; the table gives TRBD2 as D, unverified against the DNA. TRBV12-2 is tagged as a pseudogene. The CDR3 covers 17 residues. The CDR3 DNA sequence: TGTGCAAGTCGCTTAGAGGTAGTAGCGGGATTTGGGAATGAGCAGTTCTTC. Its translation: CASRLEVVAGFGNEQFF.

The chain couples TRBV7-9 to TRBJ2-1; no definite D call. V was cut by 1 base and J by 9 bases, with 4 bases left in between. The V gene's germline CDR1 is SEHNR and CDR2 FQNEAQ (reference sequence). The CDR3 is 11 residues long. CDR3 nucleotide sequence: TGTGCCAGCAGCTTAGAGGGTGAGCAGTTCTTC. Translating it yields CASSLEGEQFF. The full variable domain, its missing parts supplied by reference TRBV7-9 and TRBJ2-1, is DTGVSQNPRHKITKRGQNVTFRCDPISEHNRLYWYRQTLGQGPEFLTYFQNEAQLEKSRLLSDRFSAERPKGSFSTLEIQRTEQGDSAMYLCASSLEGEQFFGPGTRLTVL.

The DNA of the CDR3 is TGTGCCAGCAGCTTTCCCCCCGACCTCCGGTACGGGGGCACCTACAATGAGCAGTTCTTC. It yields the protein CASSFPPDLRYGGTYNEQFF. The J gene is TRBJ2-1, the V gene TRBV7-6; D might be TRBD1 or TRBD2, each matching 6 bases. Germline loops: CDR1 SGHVS, CDR2 FNYEAQ. V was clipped by 3 bases and J by 2 bases, with 26 bases between them. The CDR3 contains 20 residues.

The J gene is TRBJ1-1, the V gene TRBV10-2; D is unresolved. The V end was cut by 4 bases, the J end by 3 bases, with 12 bases between. The CDR3 totals 14 residues. Germline CDR1 reads WSHSY; CDR2 reads SAAADI. CDR3 sequence (DNA): TGCGCCAGCAGTGGGACTAGGGCGGACACTGAAGCTTTCTTT. Translating gives CASSGTRADTEAFF.

The rearrangement uses TRBV30 and TRBJ1-4; no clear D. CDR1 and CDR2 from the germline V gene are GTSNPN and SVGIG (reference sequence). There are 13 residues in the CDR3. V was cut by 2 bases and J by 8 bases, with 12 bases left in between. In DNA form, the CDR3 reads TGTGCCTGGAGTAAAGGGTTCGGGGAAAAACTGTTTTTT. This translates into CAWSKGFGEKLFF.

This clone occurred once. The chain combines TRBV28 with TRBJ1-1, with D unclear. The CDR3 covers 14 residues. The V end lost 3 bases, the J end lost 6 bases, and 14 bases lay between the germline ends. Per the germline V gene, CDR1 is MDHEN and CDR2 is SYDVKM. The chain's CDR3 is CASSLVLRSAEAFF. DNA for the CDR3: TGTGCCAGCAGTTTGGTTCTCCGGTCGGCTGAAGCTTTCTTT.

V is TRBV9 and J is TRBJ2-3; TRBD2 matches at 9 bases. CDR3 size: 17 residues. The J segment lost 0 bases and the V segment lost 4 bases, leaving 9 bases of the junction unmatched. Germline CDR1 SGDLS, CDR2 YYNGEE. CDR3 in DNA: TGTGCCAGCAGCAAAGACCTAGCGGGGACTAGCACAGATACGCAGTATTTT. Amino acid sequence: CASSKDLAGTSTDTQYF.

V gene TRBV18 combines with J gene TRBJ2-3; the D call may be TRBD1 or TRBD2 (6 bases each). The CDR3 totals 16 residues. Between the trimmed V and J ends, which lost 2 bases and 0 bases, there was a span of 12 bases. Germline CDR1 and CDR2: KGHSH and LQKENI. CDR3 in amino acids: CASSPFGGGSTDTQYF. The CDR3 DNA follows: TGTGCCAGCTCACCATTTGGAGGGGGGAGCACAGATACGCAGTATTTT.

The chain links TRBV11-2 to TRBJ1-2; D is possibly TRBD1 (6 bases). Germline V CDR1 and CDR2: SGHAT, FQNNGV. Trimming cost V 3 bases and J 6 bases, with 14 bases left between them. The CDR3 extends over 14 amino acids. CDR3 loop: CASSFADRQDGYTF. CDR3 sequence (DNA): TGTGCCAGCAGCTTCGCCGACAGGCAGGATGGCTACACCTTC.